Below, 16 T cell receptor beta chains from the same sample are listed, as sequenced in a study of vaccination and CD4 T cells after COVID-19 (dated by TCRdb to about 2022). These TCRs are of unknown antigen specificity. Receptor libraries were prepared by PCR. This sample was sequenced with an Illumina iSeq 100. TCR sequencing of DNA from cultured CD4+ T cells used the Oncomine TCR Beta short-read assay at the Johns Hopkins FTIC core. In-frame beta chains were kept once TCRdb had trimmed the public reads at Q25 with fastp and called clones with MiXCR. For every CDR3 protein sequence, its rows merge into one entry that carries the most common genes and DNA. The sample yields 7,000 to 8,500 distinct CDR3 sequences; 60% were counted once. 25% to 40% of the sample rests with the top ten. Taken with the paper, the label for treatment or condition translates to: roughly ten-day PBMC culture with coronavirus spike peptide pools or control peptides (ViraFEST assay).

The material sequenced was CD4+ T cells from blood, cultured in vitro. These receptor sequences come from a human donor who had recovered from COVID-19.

In DNA, the CDR3 is TGTGCCAGTAGCCCTTTGTCTAGCCTGGGGATCACAGATACGCAGTATTTT. Residues: CASSPLSSLGITDTQYF. The chain employs TRBV19 and TRBJ2-3, with D possibly being TRBD2 (5 bases). Trimming removed 6 bases from V and 2 bases from J, with 21 bases in between. Germline V gives CDR1 LNHDA, CDR2 SQIVND (reference sequence). CDR3 length: 17 residues.

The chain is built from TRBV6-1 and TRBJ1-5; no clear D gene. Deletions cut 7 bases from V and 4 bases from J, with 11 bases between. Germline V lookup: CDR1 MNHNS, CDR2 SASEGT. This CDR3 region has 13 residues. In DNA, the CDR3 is TGTGCCAGCACCGAGACAAGAAATCAGCCCCAGCATTTT. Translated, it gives CASTETRNQPQHF.

The chain's CDR3 is CASSLVLAGSTDTQYF. CDR3 DNA sequence: TGTGCCAGCAGCTTAGTACTAGCTGGTAGCACAGATACGCAGTATTTT. The rearrangement joins TRBV11-2 to TRBJ2-3; weak D call: TRBD2 (6 bases). The germline V gene has CDR1 SGHAT and CDR2 FQNNGV. The V end was cut by 1 base, the J end by 0 bases, with 11 bases between. CDR3 length: 16 residues.

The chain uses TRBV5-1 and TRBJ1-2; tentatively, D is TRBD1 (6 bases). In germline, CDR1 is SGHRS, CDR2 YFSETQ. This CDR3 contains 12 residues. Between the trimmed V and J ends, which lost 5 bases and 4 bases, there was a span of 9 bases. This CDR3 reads CASRPGAYGYTF. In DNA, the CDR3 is TGCGCCAGCAGACCGGGGGCCTATGGCTACACCTTC.

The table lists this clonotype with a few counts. This CDR3 reads CASSLDENTEAFF. CDR3 bases: TGTGCCAGCAGCTTAGATGAGAACACTGAAGCTTTCTTT. The chain employs TRBV7-8 and TRBJ1-1; D call uncertain. Germline V CDR1 and CDR2: SGHVS, FQNEAQ. This CDR3 spans 13 amino acids. Trimming removed 1 base at V and 1 base at J, with 4 bases between.

The CDR3 DNA sequence: TGCAGTCCCGAGCGCGGGGGGGCCTCTACAGATCCGTATTTT. As protein: CSPERGGASTDPYF. The rearrangement joins TRBV20-1 to TRBJ2-3; 9 bases are a match to TRBD2. Germline loops: CDR1 DFQATT, CDR2 SNEGSKA (reference sequence). V shed 8 bases and J 14 bases; nucleotides not matched to a gene: 20. The CDR3 is 14 residues long.

CDR3 residues: CASSLETSFETQYF. Written as DNA, the CDR3 is TGTGCCAGCAGCTTGGAGACTAGCTTTGAGACCCAGTACTTC. V usage is TRBV5-4 and J usage is TRBJ2-5; 7 nucleotides line up with TRBD2. The CDR3 runs to 14 residues. With V trimmed by 0 bases and J by 5 bases, 4 bases remained unmatched. From germline, CDR1 is SGHNT and CDR2 YYREEE (reference sequence).

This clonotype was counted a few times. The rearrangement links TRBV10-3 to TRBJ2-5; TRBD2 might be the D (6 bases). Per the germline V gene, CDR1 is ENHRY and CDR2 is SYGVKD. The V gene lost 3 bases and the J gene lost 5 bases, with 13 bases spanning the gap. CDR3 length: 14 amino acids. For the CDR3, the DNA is TGTGCCATCAGTGAAGGGACTGTCCAGGAGACCCAGTACTTC. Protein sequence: CAISEGTVQETQYF.

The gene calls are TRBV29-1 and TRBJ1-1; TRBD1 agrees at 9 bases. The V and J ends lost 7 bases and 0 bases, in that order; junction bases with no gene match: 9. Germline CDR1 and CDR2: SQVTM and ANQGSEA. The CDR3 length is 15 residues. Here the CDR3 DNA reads TGCAGCGCCGGGACAGGGTGGGGGATGAACACTGAAGCTTTCTTT. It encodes CSAGTGWGMNTEAFF.

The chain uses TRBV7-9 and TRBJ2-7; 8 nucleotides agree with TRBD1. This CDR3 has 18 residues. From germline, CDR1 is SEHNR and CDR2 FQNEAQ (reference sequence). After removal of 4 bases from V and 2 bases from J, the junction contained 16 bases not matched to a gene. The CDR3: CASSSDTTWDRRTYEQYF. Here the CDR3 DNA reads TGTGCCAGCAGCTCGGACACTACTTGGGACAGGAGGACCTACGAGCAGTACTTC.

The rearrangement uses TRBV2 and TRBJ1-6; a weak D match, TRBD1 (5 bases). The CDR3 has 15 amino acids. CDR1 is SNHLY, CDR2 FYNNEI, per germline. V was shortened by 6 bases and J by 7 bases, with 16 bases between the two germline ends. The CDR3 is CASSWNQGRNSPLHF. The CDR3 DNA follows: TGTGCCAGCAGCTGGAATCAGGGTCGAAATTCACCCCTCCACTTT.

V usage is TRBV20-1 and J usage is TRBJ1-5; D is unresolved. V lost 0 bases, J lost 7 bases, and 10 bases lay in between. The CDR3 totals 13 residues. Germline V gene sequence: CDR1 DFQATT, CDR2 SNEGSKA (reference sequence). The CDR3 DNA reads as TGCAGTGCTAGAGACAGGCAATGGCAGCCCCAGCATTTT. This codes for CSARDRQWQPQHF.

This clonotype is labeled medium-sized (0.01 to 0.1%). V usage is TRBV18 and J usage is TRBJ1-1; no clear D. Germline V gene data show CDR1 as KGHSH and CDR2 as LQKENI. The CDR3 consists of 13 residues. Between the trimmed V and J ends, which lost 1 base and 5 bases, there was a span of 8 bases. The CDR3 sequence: CASSPRFITEAFF. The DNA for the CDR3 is TGTGCCAGCTCACCACGTTTTATAACTGAAGCTTTCTTT.

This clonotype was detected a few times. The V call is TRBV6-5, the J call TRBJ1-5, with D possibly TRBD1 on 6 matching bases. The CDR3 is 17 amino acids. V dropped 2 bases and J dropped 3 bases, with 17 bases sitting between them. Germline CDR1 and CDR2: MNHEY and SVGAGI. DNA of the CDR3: TGTGCCAGCAGTTACGCGCCGGGTCAGGGGTACAATCAGCCCCAGCATTTT. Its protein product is CASSYAPGQGYNQPQHF.

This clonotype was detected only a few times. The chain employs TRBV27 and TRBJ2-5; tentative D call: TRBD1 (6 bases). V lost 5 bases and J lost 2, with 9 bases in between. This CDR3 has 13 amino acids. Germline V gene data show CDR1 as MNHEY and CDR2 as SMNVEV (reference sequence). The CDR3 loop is CASSPGQQETQYF. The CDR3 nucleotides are TGTGCCAGCAGTCCAGGACAGCAAGAGACCCAGTACTTC.

The CDR3 nucleotides read TGCAGTGCTAGACCCAGTCAGCCGCCCTACGAGCAGTACTTC. It yields the protein CSARPSQPPYEQYF. The chain links TRBV20-1 to TRBJ2-7; D unresolved. The CDR3 has 14 residues. In germline, CDR1 is DFQATT, CDR2 SNEGSKA (reference sequence). V lost 2 bases to trimming and J lost 2 bases, with 13 bases between them.